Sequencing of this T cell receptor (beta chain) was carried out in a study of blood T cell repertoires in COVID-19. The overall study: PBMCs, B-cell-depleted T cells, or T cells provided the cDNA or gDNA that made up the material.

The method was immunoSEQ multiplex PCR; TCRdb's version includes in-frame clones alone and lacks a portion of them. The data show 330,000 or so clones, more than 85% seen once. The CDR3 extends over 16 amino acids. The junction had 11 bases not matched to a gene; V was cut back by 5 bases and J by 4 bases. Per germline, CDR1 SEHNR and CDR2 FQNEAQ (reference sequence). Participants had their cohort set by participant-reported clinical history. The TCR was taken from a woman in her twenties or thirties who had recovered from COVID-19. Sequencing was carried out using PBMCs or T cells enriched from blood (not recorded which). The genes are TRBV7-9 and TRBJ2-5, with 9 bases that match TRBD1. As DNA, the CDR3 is TGTGCCAGCAGCCCTACGCCGGGACAGGGAGCAGAGACCCAGTACTTC. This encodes CASSPTPGQGAETQYF.